The sequence of this TCR beta chain was determined in a study of metastatic and nonmetastatic thyroid tumors. Study context: Comparison of repertoires was carried out across blood and tumor or nodule tissue from malignant and benign thyroid patients.

Original processing notes: The study took CDR3 differences across clinicopathological groups and made a distant-metastasis classifier for papillary thyroid cancer from them. TCRdb re-called clones via MiXCR from the PCR reads. The V and J calls here are based on TCRdb, not the publication. Of about 7,000 clones listed, over 15% are singletons. None of the patients had undergone any treatment ahead of thyroid surgery. The sequence was collected from a male donor with papillary thyroid cancer or a benign thyroid nodule (not recorded which). Some clones in this sample may be carry-over from other donors' samples. The sequencing sample was made of adjacent normal tissue.

CDR3 residues: CSAKTGPSNEKLFF. CDR3 nucleotide sequence: TGCAGTGCCAAGACAGGCCCTTCTAATGAAAAACTGTTTTTT. This rearrangement joins TRBV20-1 to TRBJ1-4, with D possibly TRBD1 on 6 matching bases. Deletions cut 6 bases from V and 3 bases from J, with 14 bases between. Germline V gene data show CDR1 as DFQATT and CDR2 as SNEGSKA (reference sequence). The length of the CDR3 is 14 residues.